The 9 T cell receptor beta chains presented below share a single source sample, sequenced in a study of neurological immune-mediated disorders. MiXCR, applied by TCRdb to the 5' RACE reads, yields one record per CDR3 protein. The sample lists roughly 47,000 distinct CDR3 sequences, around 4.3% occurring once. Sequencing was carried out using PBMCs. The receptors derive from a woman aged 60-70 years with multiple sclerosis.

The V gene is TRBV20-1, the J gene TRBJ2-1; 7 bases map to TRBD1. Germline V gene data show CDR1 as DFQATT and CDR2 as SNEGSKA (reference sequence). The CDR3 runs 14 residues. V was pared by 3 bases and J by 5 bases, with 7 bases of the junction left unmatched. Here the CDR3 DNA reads TGCAGTGCTAGTAGGCCCGGGACAGACAATGAGCAGTTCTTC. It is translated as CSASRPGTDNEQFF.

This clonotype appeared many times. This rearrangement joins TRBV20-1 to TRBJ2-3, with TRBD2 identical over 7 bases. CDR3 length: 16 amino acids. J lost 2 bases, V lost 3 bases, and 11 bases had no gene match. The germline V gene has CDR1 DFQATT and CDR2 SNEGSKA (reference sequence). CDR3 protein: CSARGTIFGLTDTQYF. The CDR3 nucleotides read TGCAGTGCTAGGGGGACTATCTTCGGTCTCACAGATACGCAGTATTTT.

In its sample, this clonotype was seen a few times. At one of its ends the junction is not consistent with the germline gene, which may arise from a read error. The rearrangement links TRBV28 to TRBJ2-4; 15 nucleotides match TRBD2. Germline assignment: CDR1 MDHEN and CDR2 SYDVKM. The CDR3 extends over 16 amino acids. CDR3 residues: CASSNHGLAGGPDKDF. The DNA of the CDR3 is TGTGCCAGCAGTAACCACGGACTAGCGGGGGGGCCTGATAAGGACTTC.

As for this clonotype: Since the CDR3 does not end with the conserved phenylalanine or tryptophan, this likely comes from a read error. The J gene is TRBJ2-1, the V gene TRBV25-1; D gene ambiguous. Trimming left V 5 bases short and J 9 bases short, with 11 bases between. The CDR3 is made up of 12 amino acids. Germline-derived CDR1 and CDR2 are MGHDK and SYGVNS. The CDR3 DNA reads TGTGCCAGCAGTACCTCCGCGCCTGAGCAGTTCAAC. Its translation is CASSTSAPEQFN.

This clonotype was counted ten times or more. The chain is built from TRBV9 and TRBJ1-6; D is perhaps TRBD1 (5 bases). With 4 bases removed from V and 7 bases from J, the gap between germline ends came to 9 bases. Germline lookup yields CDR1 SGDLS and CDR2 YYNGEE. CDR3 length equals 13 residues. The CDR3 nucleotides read TGTGCCAGCAGCCCAGAGGGGAATTCACCCCTCCACTTT. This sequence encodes CASSPEGNSPLHF.

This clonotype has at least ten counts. The CDR3 spells CSAIMNTGELFF. The CDR3 nucleotides are TGCAGTGCTATAATGAACACCGGGGAGCTGTTTTTT. The V gene is TRBV20-1, the J gene TRBJ2-2, with D unclear. Germline CDR1 is DFQATT and CDR2 is SNEGSKA (reference sequence). V shed 4 bases and J shed 1 base, with 4 bases lying between them. This CDR3 has 12 amino acids.

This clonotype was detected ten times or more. The CDR3, as DNA: TGTGCCAGCAGTTCCTCAGTCAGCCACAATCAGCCCCAGCATTTT. It yields the protein CASSSSVSHNQPQHF. The chain links TRBV6-2 or TRBV6-3 to TRBJ1-5; D unclear. V was clipped by 4 bases and J by 3 bases, with 13 bases between them. The germline CDR1 and CDR2 sequences are MNHEY and SVGEGT. The CDR3 length is 15 residues.

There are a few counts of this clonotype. DNA of the CDR3: TGTGCCAGTAGTATGGGGGCAGGGACCGGAGATACGCAGTATTTT. As protein: CASSMGAGTGDTQYF. V and J are TRBV19 and TRBJ2-3; D perhaps matches TRBD1 (6 bases). The germline V and J ends were trimmed by 3 bases and 5 bases, with 15 bases remaining between them. The germline CDR1 and CDR2 sequences are LNHDA and SQIVND (reference sequence). This CDR3 region has 15 residues. The full variable domain, rest sourced from reference TRBV19 and TRBJ2-3, is DGGITQSPKYLFRKEGQNVTLSCEQNLNHDAMYWYRQDPGQGLRLIYYSQIVNDFQKGDIAEGYSVSREKKESFPLTVTSAQKNPTAFYLCASSMGAGTGDTQYFGPGTRLTVL.

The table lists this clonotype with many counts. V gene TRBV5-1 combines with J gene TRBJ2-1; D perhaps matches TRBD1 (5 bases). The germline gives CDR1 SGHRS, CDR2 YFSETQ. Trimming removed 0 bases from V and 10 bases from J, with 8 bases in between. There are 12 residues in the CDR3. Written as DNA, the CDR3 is TGCGCCAGCAGCTTGGGGGCAGGGGAGCAGTTCTTC. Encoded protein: CASSLGAGEQFF.